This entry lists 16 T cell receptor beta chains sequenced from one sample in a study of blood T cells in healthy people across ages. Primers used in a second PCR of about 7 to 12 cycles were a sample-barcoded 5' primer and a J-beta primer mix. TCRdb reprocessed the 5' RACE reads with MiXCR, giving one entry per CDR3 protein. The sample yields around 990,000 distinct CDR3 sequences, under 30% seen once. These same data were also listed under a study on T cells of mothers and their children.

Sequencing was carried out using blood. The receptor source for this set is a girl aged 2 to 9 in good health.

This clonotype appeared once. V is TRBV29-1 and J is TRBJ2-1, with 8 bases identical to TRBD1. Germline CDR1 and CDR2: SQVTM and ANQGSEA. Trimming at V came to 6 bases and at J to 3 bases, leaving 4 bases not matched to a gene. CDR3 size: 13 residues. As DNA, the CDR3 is TGCAGCGTCCGACAGGGGAACTACAATGAGCAGTTCTTC. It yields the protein CSVRQGNYNEQFF.

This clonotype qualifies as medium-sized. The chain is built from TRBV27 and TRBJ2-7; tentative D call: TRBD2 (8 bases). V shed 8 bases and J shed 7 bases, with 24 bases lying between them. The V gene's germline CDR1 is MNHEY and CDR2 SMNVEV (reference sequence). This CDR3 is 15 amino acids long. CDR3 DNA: TGTGCCAGCGGGACAGCCCTAGCGGGTCTAGGTGAGCAGTACTTC. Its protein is CASGTALAGLGEQYF.

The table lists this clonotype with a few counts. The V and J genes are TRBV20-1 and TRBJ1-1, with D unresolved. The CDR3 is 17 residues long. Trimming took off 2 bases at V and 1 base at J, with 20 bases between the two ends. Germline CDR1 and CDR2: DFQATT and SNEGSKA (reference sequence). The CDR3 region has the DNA TGCAGTGCTAGAATTTATGGGAGTAACGTCCCGAACACTGAAGCTTTCTTT. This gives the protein CSARIYGSNVPNTEAFF.

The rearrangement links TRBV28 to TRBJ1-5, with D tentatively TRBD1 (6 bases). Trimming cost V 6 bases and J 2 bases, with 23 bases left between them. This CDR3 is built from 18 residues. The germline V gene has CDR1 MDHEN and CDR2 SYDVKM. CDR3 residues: CASRTRQDLISGNQPQHF. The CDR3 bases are TGTGCCAGCAGAACTAGACAGGATCTCATAAGTGGCAATCAGCCCCAGCATTTT.

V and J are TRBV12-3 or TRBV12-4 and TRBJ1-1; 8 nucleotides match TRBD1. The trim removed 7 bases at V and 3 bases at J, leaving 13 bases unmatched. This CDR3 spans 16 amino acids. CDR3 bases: TGTGCCAGCACCCCCGGACAGGGCGGGGGGGACACTGAAGCTTTCTTT. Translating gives CASTPGQGGGDTEAFF.

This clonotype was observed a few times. The CDR3 region has the DNA TGTGCCAGCAGTCCCAATTTTGGGAATCCAACCGGGACAGATAACACAGATACGCAGTATTTT. Translating gives CASSPNFGNPTGTDNTDTQYF. This sequence joins TRBV12-3 or TRBV12-4 and TRBJ2-3; TRBD1 agrees at 7 bases. The V and J ends lost 5 bases and 2 bases, in that order; junction bases with no gene match: 25. CDR3 length: 21 amino acids.

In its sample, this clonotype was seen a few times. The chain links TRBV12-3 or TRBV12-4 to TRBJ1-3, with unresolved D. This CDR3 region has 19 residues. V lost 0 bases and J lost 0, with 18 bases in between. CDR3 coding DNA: TGTGCCAGCAGTTTAGCGCGAGGATGGACCGACGGCTCTGGAAACACCATATATTTT. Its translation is CASSLARGWTDGSGNTIYF.

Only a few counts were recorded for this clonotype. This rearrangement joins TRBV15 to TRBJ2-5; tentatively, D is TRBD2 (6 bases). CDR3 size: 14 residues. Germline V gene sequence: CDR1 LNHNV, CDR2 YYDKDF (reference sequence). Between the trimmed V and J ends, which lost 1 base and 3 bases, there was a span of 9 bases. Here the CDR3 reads CATSRVGGKETQYF. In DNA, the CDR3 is TGTGCCACCAGCAGAGTTGGGGGGAAAGAGACCCAGTACTTC.

Here the CDR3 reads CASSQAGTGVDEQFF. The DNA of the CDR3 is TGTGCCAGCAGCCAGGCCGGGACAGGTGTAGATGAGCAGTTCTTC. The chain couples TRBV14 to TRBJ2-1; 8 bases fit TRBD1. Germline trimming cut 3 bases from V and 8 bases from J; bases unmatched to any gene: 9. This CDR3 has 15 residues. Germline V gene sequence: CDR1 SGHDN, CDR2 FVKESK.

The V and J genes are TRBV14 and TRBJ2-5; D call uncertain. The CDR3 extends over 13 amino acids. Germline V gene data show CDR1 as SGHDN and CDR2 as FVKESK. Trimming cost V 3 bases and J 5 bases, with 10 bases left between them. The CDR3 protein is CASSQVRPETQYF. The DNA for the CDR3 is TGTGCCAGCAGCCAGGTTCGACCGGAGACCCAGTACTTC.

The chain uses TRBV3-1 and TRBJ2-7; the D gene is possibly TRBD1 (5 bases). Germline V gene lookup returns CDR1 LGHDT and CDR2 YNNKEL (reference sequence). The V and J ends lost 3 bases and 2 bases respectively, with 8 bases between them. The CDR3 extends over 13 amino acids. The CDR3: CASSQKGTYEQYF. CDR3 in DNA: TGTGCCAGCAGCCAGAAGGGGACCTACGAGCAGTACTTC.

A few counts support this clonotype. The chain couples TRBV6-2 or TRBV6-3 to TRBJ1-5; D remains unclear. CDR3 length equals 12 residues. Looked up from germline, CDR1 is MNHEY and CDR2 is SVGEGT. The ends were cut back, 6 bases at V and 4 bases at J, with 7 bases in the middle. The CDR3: CASRIPNQPQHF. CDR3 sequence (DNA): TGTGCCAGCAGAATCCCAAATCAGCCCCAGCATTTT.

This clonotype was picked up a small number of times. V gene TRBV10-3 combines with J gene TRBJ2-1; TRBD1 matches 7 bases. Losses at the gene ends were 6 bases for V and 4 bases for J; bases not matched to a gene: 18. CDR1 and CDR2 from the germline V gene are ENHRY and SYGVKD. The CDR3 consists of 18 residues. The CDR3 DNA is TGTGCCATCAGGATGTACTTGGATCCCGGGACAGATTACAATGAGCAGTTCTTC. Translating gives CAIRMYLDPGTDYNEQFF.

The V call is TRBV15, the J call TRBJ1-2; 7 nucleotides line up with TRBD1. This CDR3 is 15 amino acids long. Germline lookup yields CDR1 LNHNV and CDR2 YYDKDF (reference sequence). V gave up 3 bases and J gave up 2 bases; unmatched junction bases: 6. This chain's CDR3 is CATSSFYRGNYGYTF. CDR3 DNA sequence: TGTGCCACCAGCAGCTTCTACAGGGGAAACTATGGCTACACCTTC.

CDR3 DNA: TGCAGCGTTTTTAAGGGTGGGAAGGGCTACACCTTC. Translating it yields CSVFKGGKGYTF. This chain uses TRBV29-1 with TRBJ1-2, with D hard to call. Germline lookup yields CDR1 SQVTM and CDR2 ANQGSEA. The CDR3 totals 12 residues. V lost 5 bases and J lost 8, with 15 bases in between.

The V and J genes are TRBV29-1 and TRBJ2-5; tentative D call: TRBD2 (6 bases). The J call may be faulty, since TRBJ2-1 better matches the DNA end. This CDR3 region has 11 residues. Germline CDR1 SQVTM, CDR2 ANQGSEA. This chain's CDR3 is CSATQGGEQFF. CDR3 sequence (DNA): TGCAGCGCTACCCAGGGAGGTGAGCAGTTCTTC.